This T cell receptor beta chain was observed in a study of blood T cells in healthy people across ages. This clonotype was counted between two and nine times. Its target is unknown. Every donor gave 8 to 10 milliliters of peripheral blood. The authors extracted at least 6 micrograms of total RNA per sample. Whole-study findings and limits: Researchers deemed the diversity estimates from one million T cells underestimates.

From germline, CDR1 is ENHRY and CDR2 SYGVKD. The CDR3 is 12 amino acids. V lost 7 bases, J lost 10 bases, and 14 bases lay in between. A second PCR, run for about 7 to 11 cycles, used a sample-barcoded 5' primer plus a J-beta primer mix. TCRdb fed the 5' RACE reads into MiXCR, producing one record per CDR3 protein. The sample has about 760,000 distinct CDR3 sequences; more than 55% are singletons. Sequenced input: blood. The clonotype originates from a man between 40 and 49 years old in good health. The J gene is TRBJ2-1, the V gene TRBV10-3; D gene uncertain. The DNA for the CDR3 is TGTGCCATCACCGACCACATACAGGAGCAGTTCTTC. Amino acids: CAITDHIQEQFF.